This T cell receptor beta chain appears in the sequencing data of a study of blood T cell repertoires in COVID-19. The J segment lost 8 bases and the V segment lost 4 bases, leaving 4 bases of the junction unmatched. This CDR3 is 12 amino acids long. Germline CDR1 is SGHRS and CDR2 is YFSETQ. Profiling relied on immunoSEQ multiplex PCR, and the TCRdb table lists in-frame clones only, not all of them. Here the sample spans more than 75,000 clones, approximately 87% being singletons. The specimen sequenced was peripheral blood. The TCR sequence derives from a woman in her seventies with acute or convalescent COVID-19. The chain employs TRBV5-1 and TRBJ1-2; 8 bases fit TRBD1. The CDR3 bases are TGCGCCAGCAGCATCGACAGGGGCGGCTACACCTTC. Its translation: CASSIDRGGYTF.